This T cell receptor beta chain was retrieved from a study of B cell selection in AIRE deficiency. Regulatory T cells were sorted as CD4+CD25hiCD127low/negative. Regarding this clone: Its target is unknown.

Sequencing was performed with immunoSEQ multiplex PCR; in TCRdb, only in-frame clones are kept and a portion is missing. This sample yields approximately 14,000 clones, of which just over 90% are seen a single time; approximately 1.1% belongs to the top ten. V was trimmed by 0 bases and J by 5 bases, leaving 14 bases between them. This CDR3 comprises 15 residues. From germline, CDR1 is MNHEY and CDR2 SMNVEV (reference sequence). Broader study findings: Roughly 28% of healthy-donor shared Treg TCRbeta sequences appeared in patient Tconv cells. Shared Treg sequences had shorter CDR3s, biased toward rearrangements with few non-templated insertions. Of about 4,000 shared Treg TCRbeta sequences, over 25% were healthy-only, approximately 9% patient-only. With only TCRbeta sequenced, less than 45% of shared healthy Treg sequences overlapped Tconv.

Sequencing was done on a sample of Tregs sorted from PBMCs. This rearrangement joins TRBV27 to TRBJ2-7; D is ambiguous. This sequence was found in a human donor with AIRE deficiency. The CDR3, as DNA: TGTGCCAGCAGTTTATCGTGGGCCACCATAGACGAGCAGTACTTC. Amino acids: CASSLSWATIDEQYF.